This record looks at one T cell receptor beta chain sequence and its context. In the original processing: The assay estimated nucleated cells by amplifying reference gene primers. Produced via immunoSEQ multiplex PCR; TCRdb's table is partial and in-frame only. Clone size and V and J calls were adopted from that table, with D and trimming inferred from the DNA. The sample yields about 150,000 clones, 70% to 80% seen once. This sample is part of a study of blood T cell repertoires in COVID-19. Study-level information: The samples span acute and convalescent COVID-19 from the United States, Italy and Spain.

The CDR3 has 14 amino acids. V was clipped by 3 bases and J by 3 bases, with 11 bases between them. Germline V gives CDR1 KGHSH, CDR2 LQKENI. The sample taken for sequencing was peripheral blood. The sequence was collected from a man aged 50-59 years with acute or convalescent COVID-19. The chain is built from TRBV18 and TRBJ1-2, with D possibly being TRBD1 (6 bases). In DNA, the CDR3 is TGTGCCAGCTCACCCCGAGGGGGGGACTATGGCTACACCTTC. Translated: CASSPRGGDYGYTF. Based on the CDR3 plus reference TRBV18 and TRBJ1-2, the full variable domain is NAGVMQNPRHLVRRRGQEARLRCSPMKGHSHVYWYRQLPEEGLKFMVYLQKENIIDESGMPKERFSAEFPKEGPSILRIQQVVRGDSAAYFCASSPRGGDYGYTFGSGTRLTVV.